Sequencing of this TCR beta chain was carried out in a study of beta chain features in type 1 diabetes (dated by TCRdb to the late 2010s). With respect to the entire study: Mean age, gender distribution, total cell number and subset yield did not differ between patients and healthy donors. A total of around 110,000,000 sorted cells were examined across all samples, and RNA yield correlated strongly with the number of cells per subset. Naive and central memory subsets were obtained from all 30 or so donors, but regulatory and stem cell-like memory subsets were isolated from only 8 patients and roughly 8 healthy donors. The study compared TCRB repertoires of sorted circulating CD4+ T cell subsets between recently diagnosed type 1 diabetes patients and matched healthy donors.

Findings and caveats that apply to the study as a whole: Naive, central memory and regulatory TCRB repertoires appeared to be more similar among patients than among healthy donors. Because small numbers of individuals were included in the HLA sub-analyses, any influence of HLA type on TCRB rearrangement was left unresolved. At VDJ recombination sites, patients with type 1 diabetes made fewer insertions and deleted more nucleotides, a pattern implying thymic rearrangement abnormalities. Type 1 diabetes patients showed a moderate but significant shortening of TCRB CDR3 length in all four CD4+ subsets. PCR may preferentially amplify shorter templates, but because patient and control samples were amplified and corrected together, any resulting skew would affect both groups equally. Sequencing cDNA rather than genomic DNA could over-represent highly expressing activated cells, although activation and CD3 levels did not differ between groups.

Each donor gave one peripheral blood draw, averaging roughly 120 mL, which was collected into heparinised tubes. Using a panel that included CD45RO, CCR7, CD25, CD127, CD95 and CD27, naive, central memory, regulatory and stem cell-like memory CD4+ T cells were sorted on a BD FACSAria II. Every sorted population had a purity above 95%. PBMCs were isolated immediately by Lymphoprep density gradient centrifugation and stained directly without culture. Samples were stained and sorted in pairs, with one healthy donor and one patient per experiment, so that batch effects were minimized. The germline V gene (reference sequence) yields LNHDA for CDR1 and SQIVND for CDR2. The CDR3 sequence holds 15 residues, the cysteine and phenylalanine included. Only the CDR3 region is kept as DNA, spanning 45 bases read in frame from base 1. Germline trimming: 3 bases from V, 6 bases from J; junction bases outside gene matches: 7.

About this clone: The specificity of this receptor is unknown. No much larger clone exists at a distance of one base, and base qualities are not known.

The entire amount of isolated RNA was reverse transcribed using the High Capacity cDNA Reverse Transcription Kit, so the sequenced TCRB transcripts were expressed ones. Deep immunoSEQ sequencing was applied to naive, central memory and regulatory T cell samples, giving an average of around 4 million total reads per sample. Sorted cells were lysed in RLT buffer, and RNA was extracted using DNase-treated RNeasy Micro or Mini kits according to cell number. Each cell subset was processed on its own to prevent cross-contamination, while patient and healthy donor samples were processed together. The immunoSEQ multiplex PCR was used to amplify TCRB sequences from cDNA, generating 87-bp fragments that spanned the CDR3 region. Amplicons were sequenced on the Illumina HiSeq platform. The original pipeline was this. Synthetic template baselines were used to correct PCR bias computationally, reads within Hamming distance 2 were collapsed, and singletons that could not be merged were discarded. By aligning reads against IMGT, V, D and J genes, CDR3 length, and insertions or deletions at six rearrangement sites were assigned. Within each subset, clonotype counts were normalized to sorted cell number, after which true diversity and Gini coefficients were computed with the tcR R package. The overlap coefficient, calculated on TCRB nucleotide sequences, was used to measure repertoire sharing. Out-of-frame TCRB sequences from naive cells were analyzed to stand in for the pre-selection repertoire. TCRdb took this table from immuneACCESS and kept in-frame rearrangements with V and J called. Such tables lack part of the clones; where checked against another copy, unresolved V genes explain under half of the gap, and the rest is unexplained. Clone size and V and J calls were adopted from that table, with D and trimming inferred from the DNA. The sample data list 600,000 to 700,000 clones, and around 12% of these were observed just once. The ten largest clones take up more than 0.095% of the sample.

The sample taken for sequencing was naive CD4+ T cells from blood. The cell subset or site label on this specimen signifies: true naive CD4+ T cells. The rearrangement combines TRBV19 with TRBJ2-1; the central 8 bases match TRBD2. This TCR was recovered from a man aged 30 to 45 with type 1 diabetes. The CDR3 here reads CASSIGTSGLNEQFF. The nucleotide sequence is given as TGTGCCAGTAGTATTGGAACTAGCGGACTCAATGAGCAGTTCTTC.